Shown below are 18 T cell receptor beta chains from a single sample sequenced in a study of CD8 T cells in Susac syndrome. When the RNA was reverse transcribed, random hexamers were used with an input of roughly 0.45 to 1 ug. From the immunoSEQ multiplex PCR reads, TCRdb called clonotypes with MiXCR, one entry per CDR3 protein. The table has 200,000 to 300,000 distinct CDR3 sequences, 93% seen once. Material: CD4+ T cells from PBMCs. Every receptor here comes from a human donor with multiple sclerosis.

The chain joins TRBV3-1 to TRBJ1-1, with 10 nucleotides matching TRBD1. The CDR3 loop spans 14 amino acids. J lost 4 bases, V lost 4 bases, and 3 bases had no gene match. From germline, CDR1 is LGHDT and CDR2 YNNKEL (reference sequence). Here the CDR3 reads CASSPRTGGTEAFF. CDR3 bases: TGTGCCAGCAGCCCCAGGACAGGGGGCACTGAAGCTTTCTTT. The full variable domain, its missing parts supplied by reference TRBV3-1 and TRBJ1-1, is DTAVSQTPKYLVTQMGNDKSIKCEQNLGHDTMYWYKQDSKKFLKIMFSYNNKELIINETVPNRFSPKSPDKAHLNLHINSLELGDSAVYFCASSPRTGGTEAFFGQGTRLTVV.

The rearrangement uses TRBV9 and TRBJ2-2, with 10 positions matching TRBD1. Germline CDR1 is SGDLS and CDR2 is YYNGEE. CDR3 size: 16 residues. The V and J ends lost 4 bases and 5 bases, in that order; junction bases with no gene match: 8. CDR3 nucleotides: TGTGCCAGCAGCCCACGGGGACAGGGGAGGACCGGGGAGCTGTTTTTT. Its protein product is CASSPRGQGRTGELFF.

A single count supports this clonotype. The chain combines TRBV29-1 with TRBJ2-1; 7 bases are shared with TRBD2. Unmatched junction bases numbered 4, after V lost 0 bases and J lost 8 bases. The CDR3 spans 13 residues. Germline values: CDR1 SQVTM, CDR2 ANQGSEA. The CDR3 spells CSVEDGRVHEQFF. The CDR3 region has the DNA TGCAGCGTTGAAGATGGGAGGGTCCATGAGCAGTTCTTC.

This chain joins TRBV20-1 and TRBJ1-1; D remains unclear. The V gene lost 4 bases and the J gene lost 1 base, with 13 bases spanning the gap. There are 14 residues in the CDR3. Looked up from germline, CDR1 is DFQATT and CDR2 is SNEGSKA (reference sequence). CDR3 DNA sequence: TGCAGTGCTACCGGGGAGTGGAAGAACACTGAAGCTTTCTTT. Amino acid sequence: CSATGEWKNTEAFF.

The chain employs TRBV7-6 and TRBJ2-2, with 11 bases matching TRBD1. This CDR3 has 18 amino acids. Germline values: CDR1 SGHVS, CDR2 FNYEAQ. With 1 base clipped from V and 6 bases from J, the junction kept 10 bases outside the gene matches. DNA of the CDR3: TGTGCCAGCAGCTTAGGGATACCGGGACAGGGGGTTCCCGGGGAGCTGTTTTTT. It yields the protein CASSLGIPGQGVPGELFF.

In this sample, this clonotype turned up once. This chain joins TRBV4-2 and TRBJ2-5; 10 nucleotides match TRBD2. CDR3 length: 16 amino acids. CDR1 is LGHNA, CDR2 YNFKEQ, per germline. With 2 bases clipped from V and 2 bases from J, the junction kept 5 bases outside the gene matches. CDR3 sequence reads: CASSQNSAGGQETQYF. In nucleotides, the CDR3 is TGTGCCAGCAGCCAAAATTCAGCGGGGGGGCAAGAGACCCAGTACTTC.

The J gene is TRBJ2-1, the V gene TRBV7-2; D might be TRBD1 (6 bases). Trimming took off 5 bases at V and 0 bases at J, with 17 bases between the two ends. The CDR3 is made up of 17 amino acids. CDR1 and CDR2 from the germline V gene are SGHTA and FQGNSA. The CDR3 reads CASSPYVRGSSYNEQFF. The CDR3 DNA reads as TGTGCCAGCAGCCCCTATGTTAGGGGGAGCTCCTACAATGAGCAGTTCTTC.

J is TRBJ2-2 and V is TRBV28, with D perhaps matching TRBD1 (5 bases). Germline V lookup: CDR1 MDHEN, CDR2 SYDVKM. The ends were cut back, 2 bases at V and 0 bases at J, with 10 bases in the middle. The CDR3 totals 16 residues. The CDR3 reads CASSLMGLANTGELFF. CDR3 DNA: TGTGCCAGCAGTTTAATGGGGCTTGCGAACACCGGGGAGCTGTTTTTT.

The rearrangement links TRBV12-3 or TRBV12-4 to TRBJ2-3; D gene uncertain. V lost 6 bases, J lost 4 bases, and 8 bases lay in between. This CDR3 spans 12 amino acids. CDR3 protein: CASSQHPDTQYF. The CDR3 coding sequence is TGTGCCAGCAGCCAACATCCAGATACGCAGTATTTT.

CDR3 nucleotide sequence: TGTGCCAGCAGTTACTCGGGGGAGACCCAGTACTTC. The encoded protein is CASSYSGETQYF. The V and J genes are TRBV6-5 and TRBJ2-5; D is unclear. CDR1 and CDR2 (germline): MNHEY, SVGAGI. The V and J ends lost 0 bases and 5 bases respectively, with 4 bases between them. CDR3 size: 12 residues.

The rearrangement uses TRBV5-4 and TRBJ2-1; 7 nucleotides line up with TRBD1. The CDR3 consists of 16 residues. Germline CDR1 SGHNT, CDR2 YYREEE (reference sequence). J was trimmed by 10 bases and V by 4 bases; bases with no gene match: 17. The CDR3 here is CASSPEPGQIIGEQFF. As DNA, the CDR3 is TGTGCCAGCAGCCCAGAACCGGGACAGATTATAGGGGAGCAGTTCTTC.

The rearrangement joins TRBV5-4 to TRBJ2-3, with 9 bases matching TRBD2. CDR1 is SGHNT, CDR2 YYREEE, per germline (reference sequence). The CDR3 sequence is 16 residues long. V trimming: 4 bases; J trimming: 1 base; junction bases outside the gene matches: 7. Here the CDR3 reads CASSPSGGGGTDTQYF. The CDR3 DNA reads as TGTGCCAGCAGCCCATCAGGCGGGGGGGGCACAGATACGCAGTATTTT.

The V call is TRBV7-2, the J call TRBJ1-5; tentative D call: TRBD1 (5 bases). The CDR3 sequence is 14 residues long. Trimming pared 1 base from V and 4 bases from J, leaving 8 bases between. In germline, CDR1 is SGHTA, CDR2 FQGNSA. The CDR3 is CASSLVRGNQPQHF. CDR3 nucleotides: TGTGCCAGCAGCTTAGTACGGGGGAATCAGCCCCAGCATTTT.

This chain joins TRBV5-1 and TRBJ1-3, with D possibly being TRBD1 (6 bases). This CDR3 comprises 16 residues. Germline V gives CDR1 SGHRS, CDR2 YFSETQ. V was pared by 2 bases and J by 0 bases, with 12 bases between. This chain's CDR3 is CASSFQTGVSGNTIYF. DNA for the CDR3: TGCGCCAGCAGCTTCCAGACAGGAGTCTCTGGAAACACCATATATTTT. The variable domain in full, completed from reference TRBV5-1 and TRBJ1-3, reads KAGVTQTPRYLIKTRGQQVTLSCSPISGHRSVSWYQQTPGQGLQFLFEYFSETQRNKGNFPGRFSGRQFSNSRSEMNVSTLELGDSALYLCASSFQTGVSGNTIYFGEGSWLTVV.

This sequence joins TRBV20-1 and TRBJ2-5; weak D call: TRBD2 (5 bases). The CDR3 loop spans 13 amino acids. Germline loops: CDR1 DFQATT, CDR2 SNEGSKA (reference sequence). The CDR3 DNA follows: TGCAGCGGGATACGAATGACCCAAGAGACCCAGTACTTC. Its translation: CSGIRMTQETQYF.

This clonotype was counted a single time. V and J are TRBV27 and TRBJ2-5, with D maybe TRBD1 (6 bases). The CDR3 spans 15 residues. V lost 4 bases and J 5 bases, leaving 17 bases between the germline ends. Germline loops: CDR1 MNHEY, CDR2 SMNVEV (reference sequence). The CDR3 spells CASSSYTTGWETQYF. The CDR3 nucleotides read TGTGCCAGCAGTTCGTACACGACAGGTTGGGAGACCCAGTACTTC.

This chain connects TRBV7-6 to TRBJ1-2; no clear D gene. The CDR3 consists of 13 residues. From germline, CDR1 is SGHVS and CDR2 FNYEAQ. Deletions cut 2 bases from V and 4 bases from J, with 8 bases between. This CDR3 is CASSLFSGYGYTF. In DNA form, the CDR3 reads TGTGCCAGCAGCTTATTCTCTGGCTATGGCTACACCTTC.

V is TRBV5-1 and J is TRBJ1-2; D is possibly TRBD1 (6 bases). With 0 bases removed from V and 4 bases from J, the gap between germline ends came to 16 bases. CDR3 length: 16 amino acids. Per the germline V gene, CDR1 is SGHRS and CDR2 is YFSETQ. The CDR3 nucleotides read TGCGCCAGCAGCTTGGGGGCTCGGGGGCTGGGCTATGGCTACACCTTC. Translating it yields CASSLGARGLGYGYTF.